What follows is one T cell receptor (beta chain) and its context. Germline trimming cut 5 bases from V and 6 bases from J; bases unmatched to any gene: 16. Per germline, CDR1 MDHEN and CDR2 SYDVKM. The CDR3 is 17 amino acids. The data are from a study of shared clonotypes between healthy human individuals. It was 200 to 250 ng DNA, approximately 28,000 T cell genomes, that sorted-subset replicate PCRs used. Method: immunoSEQ multiplex PCR; TCRdb's copy keeps in-frame clones and lacks some. Among 600,000 to 800,000 clones listed, 72% were seen once. Splitting the CD4+ cells yielded a CD45RA+ naive subset and a CD45RA-negative memory subset.

The rearrangement links TRBV28 to TRBJ2-1, with 7 nucleotides matching TRBD1. This receptor was obtained from a woman aged 25 to 45 in good health. The sample taken for sequencing was memory CD4+ T cells sorted from blood. Specified subset: CD45RA-negative fraction. CDR3 sequence: CASSPIPSRGRFNEQFF. The CDR3, as DNA: TGTGCCAGCAGTCCTATTCCCAGCAGGGGGAGATTCAATGAGCAGTTCTTC.